The present entry profiles one TCR beta chain with its context. Its antigen is as yet unknown. The germline gives CDR1 LNHNV, CDR2 YYDKDF (reference sequence). Trimming at V came to 0 bases and at J to 6 bases, leaving 7 bases not matched to a gene. The CDR3 consists of 16 residues. Sequenced by immunoSEQ multiplex PCR; TCRdb stores in-frame clones only, minus some. The sample lists roughly 250,000 clones, approximately 83% occurring once. Unstimulated regulatory T cells (CD4+CD25+CD127-), CD4+CD25- non-regulatory cells, CD4 and CD8 cells were FACS-sorted from thawed PBMCs. This specimen comes from a study of Tregs in tolerant kidney transplant recipients. Study outcomes and limitations: No direct test of biological reproducibility was done here.

Sequences were obtained from CD4+ T cells from blood. The receptor comes from a human donor in good health. The chain recombines TRBV15 with TRBJ1-5; TRBD1 agrees at 8 bases. CDR3 nucleotide sequence: TGTGCCACCAGCAGAGATCGGACAGGGTCCAGTCAGCCCCAGCATTTT. Translating it yields CATSRDRTGSSQPQHF.